This T cell receptor (beta chain) is from a study of cytomegalovirus exposure and HLA in healthy donors. Overall study results and limits: A subsequent analysis found that TCR clusters from the first cohort also tended to co-occur in the 120 validation repertoires, with roughly 95% of cluster scores above 0.

Comments on this clone: What it binds is unknown.

The V and J ends lost 2 bases and 7 bases, in that order; junction bases with no gene match: 10. There are 16 residues in the CDR3. The germline CDR1 and CDR2 sequences are SGHDT and YYEEEE. Profiled with immunoSEQ multiplex PCR; TCRdb holds only in-frame clones, not every one. Here the sample spans roughly 190,000 clones, approximately 86% being singletons. The donors were part of the roughly 120-subject validation cohort, which stood apart from the 666-subject first cohort. This sequence originates from a man under 40 in good health and CMV-seropositive. The rearrangement joins TRBV5-6 to TRBJ2-1, with 9 bases that match TRBD2. The sample consisted of PBMCs. The CDR3 is CASSLGPGTSMNEQFF. The CDR3 DNA follows: TGTGCCAGCAGCTTAGGCCCGGGGACTAGCATGAATGAGCAGTTCTTC.